This T cell receptor (beta chain) was identified in a study of T cell changes during pregnancy in multiple sclerosis. V trimming: 5 bases; J trimming: 6 bases; junction bases outside the gene matches: 8. The CDR3 consists of 14 residues. Germline V lookup: CDR1 LNHNV, CDR2 YYDKDF (reference sequence). TCRdb's table, derived via immunoSEQ multiplex PCR, lists solely in-frame clones and lacks some. The sample has some 110,000 clones, roughly nine tenths seen once; the top ten hold over 1.5%. The sample here was peripheral blood, taken in the third trimester of pregnancy. The sequence was obtained from a female donor with multiple sclerosis, enrolled in a pregnancy study. The chain links TRBV15 to TRBJ1-1, with 8 bases fitting TRBD1. DNA of the CDR3: TGTGCCACCAGCCCCCGCAGACAGGGGCCTGAAGCTTTCTTT. Translated, it gives CATSPRRQGPEAFF.